One and the same sample provided the 21 T cell receptor beta chains below, sequenced in a study of shared clonotypes between healthy human individuals. The table came from immunoSEQ multiplex PCR; TCRdb's copy has only in-frame clones and leaves some out. The sample includes some 2 million clones, about 95% of them seen just once. CD45RO-negative CD8 cells positively selected for CCR7 made up the naive population, which excluded terminally differentiated effector memory CD45RA+ cells. The specimen was naive CD8+ T cells sorted from blood. The source is a man younger than 30 in good health.

This clone was recorded once. The chain combines TRBV27 with TRBJ2-1; the match to TRBD1 covers 12 bases. V was pared by 5 bases and J by 7 bases, with 6 bases of the junction left unmatched. CDR3 length: 15 residues. Per germline, CDR1 MNHEY and CDR2 SMNVEV (reference sequence). The CDR3 sequence: CASSPGTGGGNEQFF. Written as DNA, the CDR3 is TGTGCCAGCAGTCCAGGGACAGGGGGCGGGAATGAGCAGTTCTTC.

This sequence joins TRBV2 and TRBJ2-3; D not resolved. Germline V lookup: CDR1 SNHLY, CDR2 FYNNEI. The V end lost 4 bases, the J end lost 2 bases, and 13 bases lay between the germline ends. There are 15 residues in the CDR3. The CDR3 coding sequence is TGTGCCAGCAGTGCTTTTAGTGACCTCACAGATACGCAGTATTTT. Encoded protein: CASSAFSDLTDTQYF.

The rearrangement joins TRBV7-9 to TRBJ1-1; 7 nucleotides agree with TRBD1. The V and J ends lost 3 bases and 8 bases, in that order; junction bases with no gene match: 6. This CDR3 comprises 13 residues. The germline CDR1 and CDR2 sequences are SEHNR and FQNEAQ (reference sequence). CDR3 nucleotide sequence: TGTGCCAGCAGCTTCCCAGGGGGATGGGAAGCTTTCTTT. Protein product: CASSFPGGWEAFF.

Comment on this clone: This CDR3 is also generated by other DNA sequences in the sample. The chain's CDR3 is CASSSGQLEAFF. Here the CDR3 DNA reads TGTGCCAGCAGCTCGGGACAGCTTGAAGCTTTCTTT. The chain combines TRBV5-4 with TRBJ1-1; 7 bases are a match to TRBD1. This CDR3 is built from 12 residues. The germline V gene encodes CDR1 SGHNT and CDR2 YYREEE (reference sequence). Trimming at V came to 3 bases and at J to 7 bases, leaving 3 bases not matched to a gene.

The chain uses TRBV9 and TRBJ2-2; perhaps TRBD2 as D (5 bases). V lost 4 bases and J 3 bases, leaving 10 bases between the germline ends. The CDR3 consists of 14 residues. CDR1 and CDR2 from the germline V gene are SGDLS and YYNGEE. The CDR3 sequence: CASSPSDYTGELFF. CDR3 in DNA: TGTGCCAGCAGCCCCTCGGACTACACCGGGGAGCTGTTTTTT.

In DNA form, the CDR3 reads TGCGCCAGCAGCTTGGTGCCGGGTAATGAGCAGTTCTTC. Protein product: CASSLVPGNEQFF. The genes are TRBV5-1 and TRBJ2-1; D remains unclear. Per germline, CDR1 SGHRS and CDR2 YFSETQ. The CDR3 runs 13 residues. V lost 0 bases and J lost 7, with 8 bases in between.

The gene calls are TRBV6-5 and TRBJ1-6; no firm D call. Germline V CDR1 and CDR2: MNHEY, SVGAGI. The V and J ends lost 2 bases and 9 bases respectively, with 8 bases between them. The CDR3 spans 13 residues. CDR3 nucleotides: TGTGCCAGCAGTTACGCGGGAATTTCACCCCTCCACTTT. Translation gives CASSYAGISPLHF.

This rearrangement joins TRBV9 to TRBJ2-2; TRBD1 agrees at 8 bases. CDR3 size: 16 residues. Germline lookup yields CDR1 SGDLS and CDR2 YYNGEE. V trimming: 0 bases; J trimming: 4 bases; junction bases outside the gene matches: 5. CDR3 region: CASSVEGGQVTGELFF. The CDR3 DNA is TGTGCCAGCAGCGTAGAGGGGGGACAGGTCACCGGGGAGCTGTTTTTT.

This chain joins TRBV30 and TRBJ2-3; 7 positions match TRBD2. The CDR3 has 15 amino acids. V lost 3 bases to trimming and J lost 4 bases; unmatched junction nucleotides: 10. Germline V gives CDR1 GTSNPN, CDR2 SVGIG (reference sequence). The CDR3 protein is CAWSPTAGLSDTQYF. The CDR3 nucleotides are TGTGCCTGGAGCCCAACAGCGGGACTTTCAGATACGCAGTATTTT. The variable domain in full, with the rest retrieved from reference TRBV30 and TRBJ2-3, is SQTIHQWPATLVQPVGSPLSLECTVEGTSNPNLYWYRQAAGRGLQLLFYSVGIGQISSEVPQNLSASRPQDRQFILSSKKLLLSDSGFYLCAWSPTAGLSDTQYFGPGTRLTVL.

V usage is TRBV10-2 and J usage is TRBJ2-7; a weak D match, TRBD1 (6 bases). Per germline, CDR1 WSHSY and CDR2 SAAADI. This CDR3 region has 16 residues. Trimming removed 0 bases at V and 0 bases at J, with 12 bases between. Here the CDR3 reads CASSESATGLSYEQYF. The CDR3 nucleotides read TGCGCCAGCAGTGAGTCGGCGACAGGCCTCTCCTACGAGCAGTACTTC.

This clone was seen once. The chain combines TRBV30 with TRBJ2-7, with D maybe TRBD2 (6 bases). The CDR3 runs to 12 residues. CDR1 is GTSNPN and CDR2 is SVGIG in the germline V gene (reference sequence). V lost 2 bases and J 4 bases, leaving 9 bases between the germline ends. In nucleotides, the CDR3 is TGTGCCTGGAGTCTAGCGATATACGAGCAGTACTTC. Translated, it gives CAWSLAIYEQYF.

This chain connects TRBV7-9 to TRBJ2-3; D is perhaps TRBD2 (6 bases). This CDR3 contains 11 residues. With 11 bases removed from V and 5 bases from J, the gap between germline ends came to 11 bases. The germline V gene has CDR1 SEHNR and CDR2 FQNEAQ (reference sequence). The CDR3 protein is CAGRGGDTQYF. The DNA of the CDR3 is TGTGCCGGAAGGGGAGGAGATACGCAGTATTTT.

In DNA form, the CDR3 reads TGTGCCAGCAGCGAAACAGGGAGCGAGCAGTACTTC. Translated: CASSETGSEQYF. This chain connects TRBV11-2 to TRBJ2-7, with D perhaps TRBD1 (6 bases). Trimming shortened V by 5 bases and J by 6 bases, and 11 bases separated the two germline ends. The germline V gene encodes CDR1 SGHAT and CDR2 FQNNGV. The CDR3 spans 12 residues.

This clone was seen just once. The chain carries TRBV7-9 and TRBJ2-7; tentatively, D is TRBD2 (6 bases). CDR1 and CDR2 from the germline V gene are SEHNR and FQNEAQ (reference sequence). This CDR3 contains 15 residues. V was clipped by 1 base and J by 3 bases, with 13 bases between them. The chain's CDR3 is CASSLVTAGFYEQYF. CDR3 nucleotide sequence: TGTGCCAGCAGCTTAGTAACAGCGGGCTTCTACGAGCAGTACTTC.

This clone appeared a single time. The chain combines TRBV7-9 with TRBJ1-3; D is uncertain. The CDR3 runs to 16 residues. Germline CDR1 reads SEHNR; CDR2 reads FQNEAQ (reference sequence). The V end was cut by 5 bases, the J end by 0 bases, with 14 bases between. CDR3 in amino acids: CASSPLSGYSGNTIYF. The CDR3 DNA sequence: TGTGCCAGCAGCCCGCTTAGCGGGTACTCTGGAAACACCATATATTTT.

In regard to this clone: Other nucleotide sequences in the sample specify the same CDR3. The genes are TRBV2 and TRBJ2-7; 7 bases match TRBD1. The CDR3 extends over 13 amino acids. In germline, CDR1 is SNHLY, CDR2 FYNNEI. J lost 1 base, V lost 7 bases, and 4 bases had no gene match. The CDR3 DNA is TGTGCCAGCACCGGGACAGATTCCTACGAGCAGTACTTC. Translated, it gives CASTGTDSYEQYF.

This clone has a single count. The chain is built from TRBV30 and TRBJ2-1; 7 bases are shared with TRBD2. V shed 3 bases and J 5 bases; nucleotides not matched to a gene: 7. The CDR3 extends over 14 amino acids. Germline V gives CDR1 GTSNPN, CDR2 SVGIG (reference sequence). Here the CDR3 DNA reads TGTGCCTGGAGCGGGACTAAAGCACACAATGAGCAGTTCTTC. Amino acids: CAWSGTKAHNEQFF.

CDR3: CASSFHGSSYEQYF. The CDR3, as DNA: TGTGCCAGCAGCTTTCACGGGAGCTCCTACGAGCAGTACTTC. The V and J genes are TRBV13 and TRBJ2-7, with D possibly being TRBD2 (6 bases). The V gene's germline CDR1 is PRHDT and CDR2 FYEKMQ (reference sequence). V lost 3 bases to trimming and J lost 0 bases, with 9 bases between them. The CDR3 sequence is 14 residues long.

The chain recombines TRBV5-4 with TRBJ2-1; TRBD2 might be the D (6 bases). CDR3 length equals 13 residues. Germline CDR1 SGHNT, CDR2 YYREEE (reference sequence). Between the trimmed V and J ends, which lost 0 bases and 8 bases, there was a span of 9 bases. The CDR3 region is CASSLGTIDEQFF. As DNA, the CDR3 is TGTGCCAGCAGCTTGGGGACTATCGATGAGCAGTTCTTC.

The chain uses TRBV6-5 and TRBJ1-2; weak D call: TRBD1 (5 bases). This CDR3 has 14 residues. Germline CDR1 and CDR2: MNHEY and SVGAGI. V was clipped by 4 bases and J by 4 bases, with 13 bases between them. CDR3 bases: TGTGCCAGCAGTTCCCCCTCGCAGGGCTATGGCTACACCTTC. It translates to CASSSPSQGYGYTF.

CDR3 DNA: TGTGCCAGCGGCGTGGGACAGGGGACTGCAGATACGCAGTATTTT. Encoded protein: CASGVGQGTADTQYF. The chain has TRBV27 and TRBJ2-3; 10 nucleotides match TRBD1. The CDR3 has 15 amino acids. The V and J ends lost 8 bases and 4 bases, in that order; junction bases with no gene match: 9. Germline V lookup: CDR1 MNHEY, CDR2 SMNVEV (reference sequence).